The T cell receptor beta chain described here comes from a study of blood T cell repertoires in COVID-19. Turning to the study itself: The origin of the acute and convalescent COVID-19 samples was the United States, Italy and Spain.

Seattle's enrolled individuals joined amid active infection and were then monitored longitudinally. Profiled with immunoSEQ multiplex PCR; TCRdb holds only in-frame clones, not every one. Here the sample spans almost 250,000 clones, approximately 85% being singletons. Germline V CDR1 and CDR2: MDHEN, SYDVKM. With 4 bases clipped from V and 7 bases from J, the junction kept 4 bases outside the gene matches. The CDR3 is 13 amino acids. The TCR originated in a woman of 80 years or more with COVID-19, enrolled during active disease. The chain is built from TRBV28 and TRBJ2-1; 7 bases match TRBD1. The sample consisted of peripheral blood. CDR3 in amino acids: CASSWTGRNEQFF. In DNA form, the CDR3 reads TGTGCCAGCAGTTGGACAGGTAGGAATGAGCAGTTCTTC.